The clone carrying this TCR beta chain has a handful of counts. TCRdb called the RT-PCR reads again in MiXCR, with one record for every CDR3 protein. The repertoire has almost 700,000 distinct CDR3 sequences, 14% of them found once; the top ten carry roughly 3.9%. This CDR3 has 15 amino acids. Trimming took 8 bases from V and 1 from J; bases not matched to a gene: 9. Germline V lookup: CDR1 MNHNS, CDR2 SASEGT. The TCR was taken from a female donor in good health, serving as a healthy control. Sequenced sample: memory CD4+ T cells from blood. This sequence joins TRBV6-1 and TRBJ2-3; 7 bases match TRBD2. The CDR3 coding sequence is TGTGCCAGCCAGATGGGGGGGGGGGGCACAGATACGCAGTATTTT. Its protein is CASQMGGGGTDTQYF.